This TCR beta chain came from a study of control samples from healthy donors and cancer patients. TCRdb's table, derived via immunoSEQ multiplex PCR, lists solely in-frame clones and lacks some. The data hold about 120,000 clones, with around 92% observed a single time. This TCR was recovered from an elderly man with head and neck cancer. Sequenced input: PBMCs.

CDR3 nucleotide sequence: TGTGCCAGCAGCCCCGGTAGGACAGGGGGCGAAGCTTTCTTT. Translating it yields CASSPGRTGGEAFF. J is TRBJ1-1 and V is TRBV5-4; 11 positions match TRBD1. V was pared by 4 bases and J by 8 bases, with 7 bases of the junction left unmatched. Looked up from germline, CDR1 is SGHNT and CDR2 is YYREEE (reference sequence). CDR3 length equals 14 residues.